A single T cell receptor beta chain is shown here with its context. Antigen unknown. Assay used: immunoSEQ multiplex PCR; TCRdb lists only in-frame clones, some missing. The sample lists 25,000 to 35,000 clones; roughly nine tenths were seen once. The CDR3 loop spans 14 amino acids. Germline V lookup: CDR1 SGHTA, CDR2 FQGNSA. The V and J ends lost 5 bases and 0 bases respectively, with 11 bases between them. The data stem from a study of STAT5B mutations in CD4+ large granular lymphocyte leukemia. General observations from the study: Top patient clones used TRBV06 genes more often: 8/27 versus 2/35 in controls.

V gene TRBV7-2 combines with J gene TRBJ2-7; D is ambiguous. The sample consisted of CD4+ T cells from blood buffy coats. The clonotype originates from a human donor in good health. DNA for the CDR3: TGTGCCAGCAGCCCCCAACTGCACTCCTACGAGCAGTACTTC. This sequence encodes CASSPQLHSYEQYF.